Listed here is a single T cell receptor (beta chain). The data belong to a study of cytomegalovirus exposure and HLA in healthy donors. Use of 60 Vbeta and 13 Jbeta primers characterized the PCR. The assay was immunoSEQ multiplex PCR, and TCRdb's table has in-frame clones only and misses some. There are approximately 140,000 clones in the sample; around 76% occur only once, and less than 3.5% lies in the top ten. The origin of this receptor is a male donor in good health and CMV-seronegative. The sequencing sample was made of PBMCs.

Here the CDR3 DNA reads TGTGCCAGCTCTCGGGACAGGGGGCTTCGGCCCTATGGCTACACCTTC. Translated, it gives CASSRDRGLRPYGYTF. The chain recombines TRBV18 with TRBJ1-2; TRBD1 aligns across 12 bases. Germline assignment: CDR1 KGHSH and CDR2 LQKENI. V was pared by 6 bases and J by 4 bases, with 9 bases of the junction left unmatched. CDR3 size: 16 residues.